This TCR beta chain emerged from a study of vaccination and CD4 T cells after COVID-19. Treatment of the sample: roughly 11-day PBMC culture with coronavirus spike peptide pools or control peptides (ViraFEST assay). The authors cultured a few million PBMCs per well with 9.5 to 10 IU/ml IL-2 and approximately 9 ug/ml peptide pools. Notes on this clonotype: Its antigen is as yet unknown.

With the Oncomine TCR Beta short-read assay, DNA from cultured CD4+ T cells was sequenced. TCRdb re-derived calls from the PCR reads in MiXCR, one entry per CDR3 protein. The sample lists approximately 21,000 distinct CDR3 sequences; 67% were seen once. The ends were cut back, 4 bases at V and 6 bases at J, with 10 bases in the middle. Germline V gives CDR1 DFQATT, CDR2 SNEGSKA (reference sequence). This CDR3 region has 12 residues. The chain recombines TRBV20-1 with TRBJ1-5, with D unclear. This clonotype was obtained from a human donor who had recovered from COVID-19. The sequencing input was CD4+ T cells from blood, cultured in vitro. CDR3 amino acids: CSATSGGQPQHF. In nucleotides, the CDR3 is TGCAGTGCTACCAGCGGCGGTCAGCCCCAGCATTTT.